This TCR beta chain was sequenced during a study of blood T cell repertoires in COVID-19. Study in general: Samples came from the United States, Italy and Spain, spanning acute and convalescent COVID-19. Sources were T cells, B-cell-depleted T cells, or PBMCs; the material itself was cDNA or gDNA.

Seattle's cohort entered during active infection and was followed longitudinally. As for this clone: Mismatch with germline at one junction end may stem from a read error.

The CDR3 consists of 12 residues. Germline V lookup: CDR1 MDHEN, CDR2 SYDVKM. Original methodology: For nucleated cells, counts were estimated from reference gene primer amplification. The assay was immunoSEQ multiplex PCR, and TCRdb's table has in-frame clones only and misses some. That table is the source of V, J and clone size, and D and trimming were worked out from the DNA. The sample consists of 270,000 or so clones, roughly 90% of them appearing once. This rearrangement joins TRBV28 to TRBJ2-7, with D unclear. The TCR originated in a woman aged 25 to 39 with COVID-19, enrolled during active disease. Sequencing used peripheral blood. Here the CDR3 reads CASSWSSYEQYF. CDR3 sequence (DNA): TGTGCCAGTAGTTGGAGCTCCTACGAGCAGTACTTC.